The TCR beta chain under discussion was sequenced for a study of T cell clonotyping in hematopoietic cell transplantation. Details on this clone: The antigen remains unidentified.

With 3 bases removed from V and 2 bases from J, the gap between germline ends came to 15 bases. The germline V gene encodes CDR1 SGHNT and CDR2 YYREEE (reference sequence). The CDR3 is 15 residues long. Profiled with immunoSEQ multiplex PCR; TCRdb holds only in-frame clones, not every one. This sample has over 35,000 clones, with around 90% found just once. General study findings and limits: Graft donor and pretransplant recipient Inverse Simpson Index values predicted broader posttransplant TCR diversity. After transplant, recipient diversity fell while pathologically expanded clonotypes grew through day 180. No sorting was done, leaving CD4 and CD8 contributions mixed.

The source material was peripheral blood mononuclear cells. This clonotype was obtained from a woman aged 40 to 50 in good health. Some clones in this sample may be carry-over from other donors' samples. The rearrangement links TRBV5-4 to TRBJ2-7, with D perhaps TRBD2 (5 bases). The CDR3 protein is CASSSGADSPYEQYF. DNA for the CDR3: TGTGCCAGCAGCTCTGGTGCGGACTCTCCCTACGAGCAGTACTTC.